Listed here are 8 T cell receptor beta chains from one sample, sequenced in a study of blood T cell repertoires in COVID-19. The protocol was immunoSEQ multiplex PCR, while the TCRdb copy is restricted to in-frame clones and leaves out a portion. The sample has about 200,000 clones; about 80% are singletons. Input material: PBMCs or T cells enriched from blood (not recorded which). The receptor set was obtained from a woman aged 55-69 years with acute COVID-19.

This sequence joins TRBV27 and TRBJ2-1; 7 nucleotides agree with TRBD2. V trimming: 5 bases; J trimming: 4 bases; junction bases outside the gene matches: 5. The germline V gene has CDR1 MNHEY and CDR2 SMNVEV (reference sequence). There are 14 residues in the CDR3. As DNA, the CDR3 is TGTGCCAGCAGTCCCAGCGGGAATTACAATGAGCAGTTCTTC. It is translated as CASSPSGNYNEQFF.

The chain has TRBV6-1 and TRBJ1-2; 8 nucleotides align to TRBD1. Trimming at V came to 3 bases and at J to 3 bases, leaving 3 bases not matched to a gene. CDR3 length: 14 amino acids. Germline V CDR1 and CDR2: MNHNS, SASEGT. CDR3 region: CASSEDREDYGYTF. The CDR3, as DNA: TGTGCCAGCAGTGAGGACAGGGAGGACTATGGCTACACCTTC.

This clone was observed a single time. The chain links TRBV4-1 to TRBJ1-2; the match to TRBD1 covers 7 bases. Germline V gene lookup returns CDR1 MGHRA and CDR2 YSYEKL. V trimming: 4 bases; J trimming: 0 bases; junction bases outside the gene matches: 5. This CDR3 is 15 amino acids long. CDR3 DNA: TGCGCCAGCAGCCGCCAGACAGGGACTAACTATGGCTACACCTTC. Its protein product is CASSRQTGTNYGYTF.

The chain carries TRBV24-1 and TRBJ1-5; D perhaps matches TRBD1 (6 bases). The CDR3 contains 14 residues. The V end was cut by 1 base, the J end by 9 bases, with 12 bases between. Germline CDR1 and CDR2: KGHDR and SFDVKD. This CDR3 is CATSDLGDTAPQHF. CDR3 DNA: TGTGCCACCAGTGATTTAGGGGACACAGCGCCCCAGCATTTT.

As DNA, the CDR3 is TGCGCCAGCAGCCAACCAATAGACAGGGGGCACGGCTACACCTTC. Translation: CASSQPIDRGHGYTF. V gene TRBV4-3 combines with J gene TRBJ1-2, with TRBD1 matching 10 bases. The length of the CDR3 is 15 residues. V trimming: 2 bases; J trimming: 8 bases; junction bases outside the gene matches: 8. Germline V gene data show CDR1 as LGHNA and CDR2 as YSLEER.

The chain carries TRBV28 and TRBJ2-5; D is perhaps TRBD2 (5 bases). V lost 1 base and J 5 bases, leaving 8 bases between the germline ends. Germline values: CDR1 MDHEN, CDR2 SYDVKM. This CDR3 contains 13 residues. The CDR3 here is CASSLSGDETQYF. The DNA of the CDR3 is TGTGCCAGCAGTTTATCCGGGGATGAGACCCAGTACTTC. Full variable domain (outside the CDR3, taken from reference TRBV28 and TRBJ2-5): DVKVTQSSRYLVKRTGEKVFLECVQDMDHENMFWYRQDPGLGLRLIYFSYDVKMKEKGDIPEGYSVSREKKERFSLILESASTNQTSMYLCASSLSGDETQYFGPGTRLLVL.

This clone has only one observation. This rearrangement joins TRBV5-1 to TRBJ1-1; D ambiguous. V lost 2 bases to trimming and J lost 3 bases, with 8 bases between them. The CDR3 contains 13 residues. Germline CDR1 and CDR2: SGHRS and YFSETQ. This chain's CDR3 is CASSFKRDTEAFF. CDR3 nucleotide sequence: TGCGCCAGCAGCTTTAAGCGGGACACTGAAGCTTTCTTT.

The chain combines TRBV4-2 with TRBJ2-4; D perhaps matches TRBD2 (6 bases). The V gene lost 3 bases and the J gene lost 7 bases, with 19 bases spanning the gap. The CDR3 is 16 residues long. CDR1 is LGHNA and CDR2 is YNFKEQ in the germline V gene. The CDR3 coding sequence is TGTGCCAGCAGCCATGACGGAGCAGGGACTGGTAACATTCAGTACTTC. This codes for CASSHDGAGTGNIQYF.